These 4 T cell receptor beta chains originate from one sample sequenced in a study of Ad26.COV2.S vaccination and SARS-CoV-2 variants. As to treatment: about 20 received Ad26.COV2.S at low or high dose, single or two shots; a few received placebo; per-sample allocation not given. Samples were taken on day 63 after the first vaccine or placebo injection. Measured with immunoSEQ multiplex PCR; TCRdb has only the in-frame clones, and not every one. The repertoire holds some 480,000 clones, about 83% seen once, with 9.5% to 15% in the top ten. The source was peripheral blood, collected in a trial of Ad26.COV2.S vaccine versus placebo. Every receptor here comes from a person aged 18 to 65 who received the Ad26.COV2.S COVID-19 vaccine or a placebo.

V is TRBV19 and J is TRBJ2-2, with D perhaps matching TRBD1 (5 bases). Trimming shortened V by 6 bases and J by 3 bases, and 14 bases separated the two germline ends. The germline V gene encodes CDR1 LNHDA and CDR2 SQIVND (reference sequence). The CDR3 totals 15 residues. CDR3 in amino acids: CASSDGQGYTGELFF. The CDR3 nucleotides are TGTGCCAGTAGCGATGGGCAGGGCTACACCGGGGAGCTGTTTTTT.

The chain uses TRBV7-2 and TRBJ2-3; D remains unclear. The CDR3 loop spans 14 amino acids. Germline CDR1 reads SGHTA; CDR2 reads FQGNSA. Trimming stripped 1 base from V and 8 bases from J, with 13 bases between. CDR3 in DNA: TGTGCCAGCAGCTTAGATCCATCTTCGGGTACGCAGTATTTT. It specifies CASSLDPSSGTQYF.

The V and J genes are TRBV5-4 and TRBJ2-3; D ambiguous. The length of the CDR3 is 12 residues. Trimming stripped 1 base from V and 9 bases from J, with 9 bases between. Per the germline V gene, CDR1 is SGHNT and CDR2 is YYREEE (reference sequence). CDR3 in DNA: TGTGCCAGCAGCTTGCCGGGCAGGACGCAGTATTTT. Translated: CASSLPGRTQYF.

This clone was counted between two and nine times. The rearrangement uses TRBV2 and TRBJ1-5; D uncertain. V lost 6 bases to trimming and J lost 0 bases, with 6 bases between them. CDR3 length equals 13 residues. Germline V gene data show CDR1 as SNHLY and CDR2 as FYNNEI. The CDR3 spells CASRLYSNQPQHF. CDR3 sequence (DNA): TGTGCCAGCAGACTTTATAGCAATCAGCCCCAGCATTTT.